The 3 T cell receptor beta chains below come from one sample, sequenced in a study of blood T cell repertoires in COVID-19. Using immunoSEQ multiplex PCR, the repertoire was profiled, and TCRdb retains in-frame clones only, with some absent. In the table there are about 180,000 clones, less than 85% of which are singletons. The sequencing input was peripheral blood. The receptor source for this set is a human donor in a cohort sampled during active COVID-19.

This sequence joins TRBV4-1 and TRBJ1-1; no clear D gene. CDR1 is MGHRA, CDR2 YSYEKL, per germline. The CDR3 covers 15 residues. With 0 bases removed from V and 4 bases from J, the gap between germline ends came to 12 bases. The CDR3, as DNA: TGCGCCAGCAGCCAAGATTTTCAGGTGTTCACTGAAGCTTTCTTT. Translating it yields CASSQDFQVFTEAFF.

J is TRBJ2-1 and V is TRBV11-2; D remains ambiguous. The CDR3 extends over 11 amino acids. CDR1 and CDR2 (germline): SGHAT, FQNNGV. Trimming pared 3 bases from V and 5 bases from J, leaving 2 bases between. The CDR3 loop is CASSFNNEQFF. The CDR3 bases are TGTGCCAGCAGCTTCAACAATGAGCAGTTCTTC. The full variable domain, rest sourced from reference TRBV11-2 and TRBJ2-1, is EAGVAQSPRYKIIEKRQSVAFWCNPISGHATLYWYQQILGQGPKLLIQFQNNGVVDDSQLPKDRFSAERLKGVDSTLKIQPAKLEDSAVYLCASSFNNEQFFGPGTRLTVL.

The rearrangement joins TRBV2 to TRBJ1-4; D call uncertain. CDR1 is SNHLY, CDR2 FYNNEI, per germline. V was cut by 7 bases and J by 7 bases, with 16 bases left in between. This CDR3 is 14 amino acids long. CDR3 sequence: CASTVQHGGEKLFF. The CDR3 coding sequence is TGTGCCAGCACCGTGCAACACGGCGGTGAAAAACTGTTTTTT.